The rows below give T cell receptor beta chains drawn from one sample of a study of blood T cells in healthy people across ages. TCRdb redid the calling of the 5' RACE reads with MiXCR, one entry per CDR3 protein. This sample has about 2 million distinct CDR3 sequences, with 49% found just once. What was sequenced was blood. The receptors here all came from a woman in her thirties or forties in good health. Each CDR3 is given with its conserved first and last residue. The order of the fields is J gene, D gene, clone size, V gene, CDR3 protein, CDR3 DNA. D genes are given only for firm matches. Expanded clones get a size class; other rows say once, few or many, or leave the size out.

TRBJ1-5 | . | . | TRBV20-1 | CSASDHARGQSNQPQHF | TGCAGTGCTAGCGATCACGCCCGGGGCCAGAGCAATCAGCCCCAGCATTTT
TRBJ2-3 | TRBD2 | . | TRBV9 | CASSVAGGLPDTQYF | TGTGCCAGCAGCGTAGCGGGGGGGCTCCCAGATACGCAGTATTTT
TRBJ2-7 | . | . | TRBV4-1 | CASSQIGFRGRFDNEQYF | TGCGCCAGCAGCCAAATTGGATTCAGGGGTCGTTTCGACAATGAGCAGTACTTC
TRBJ2-5 | . | once | TRBV6-2/TRBV6-3 | CACSRLDGKQETQYF | TGTGCCTGCAGTCGACTCGACGGAAAACAAGAGACCCAGTACTTC
TRBJ2-5 | . | once | TRBV20-1 | CSAASSLSLKTQYF | TGCAGTGCGGCGAGCAGCTTGTCATTGAAGACCCAGTACTTC
TRBJ2-1 | TRBD2 | . | TRBV27 | CASSLSPSGGYFEQFF | TGTGCCAGCAGTTTATCGCCTAGCGGGGGTTATTTTGAGCAGTTCTTC
TRBJ2-5 | TRBD2 | . | TRBV7-2 | CASSWGGRGFKETQYF | TGTGCCAGCAGCTGGGGTGGGCGGGGGTTTAAAGAGACCCAGTACTTC
TRBJ2-5 | . | few | TRBV4-1 | CASSQEGPLETQYF | TGCGCCAGCAGCCAAGAGGGGCCCTTGGAGACCCAGTACTTC
TRBJ2-3 | . | . | TRBV9 | CASSADLAQGTDTQYF | TGTGCCAGCAGCGCGGACCTTGCCCAAGGCACAGATACGCAGTATTTT
TRBJ2-2 | . | few | TRBV5-1 | CASTPGPANTGELFF | TGCGCCAGCACCCCTGGACCCGCGAACACCGGGGAGCTGTTTTTT
TRBJ2-5 | . | few | TRBV7-9 | CASSSNSGTSRAYF | TGTGCCAGCAGCTCCAACTCTGGGACGTCCCGCGCGTACTTC
TRBJ2-7 | TRBD2 | . | TRBV20-1 | CSARVLAGGPSEQYF | TGCAGTGCTAGAGTTCTAGCGGGGGGGCCATCCGAGCAGTACTTC
TRBJ2-5 | . | . | TRBV21-1 | CASTPGLAGGETQYF | TGTGCCAGCACCCCAGGACTAGCGGGGGGGGAGACCCAGTACTTC
TRBJ2-6 | . | few | TRBV11-2 | CASSSLYGGSISGANVLTF | TGTGCCAGCAGCTCTCTATACGGTGGCAGTATCTCTGGGGCCAACGTCCTGACTTTC
TRBJ2-7 | TRBD2 | . | TRBV29-1 | CSVEWASGGSYNEQYF | TGCAGCGTTGAATGGGCTAGCGGGGGCTCCTACAATGAGCAGTACTTC
TRBJ2-7 | . | . | TRBV2 | CASSVGVLYEQYF | TGTGCCAGCAGTGTCGGGGTCCTTTACGAGCAGTACTTC
TRBJ2-1 | TRBD2 | . | TRBV9 | CASTATSGGDNEQFF | TGTGCCAGCACCGCAACTAGCGGGGGGGACAATGAGCAGTTCTTC
TRBJ1-5 | . | . | TRBV6-2/TRBV6-3 | CASWGHPLNQPQHF | TGTGCCAGTTGGGGACACCCTCTGAATCAGCCCCAGCATTTT
TRBJ2-7 | . | . | TRBV27 | CASSSTGPHEQYF | TGTGCCAGCAGTTCCACAGGGCCCCACGAGCAGTACTTC
TRBJ2-3 | TRBD1 | . | TRBV2 | CASSLKGQGVGTQYF | TGTGCCAGCAGTCTAAAGGGACAGGGAGTTGGTACGCAGTATTTT
TRBJ2-1 | . | . | TRBV24-1 | CATSDHGLERNEQFF | TGTGCCACCAGTGATCACGGGCTTGAGAGGAATGAGCAGTTCTTC
TRBJ2-5 | . | . | TRBV14 | CASSQGDILETQYF | TGTGCCAGCAGCCAAGGAGACATTCTGGAGACCCAGTACTTC
TRBJ1-5 | . | . | TRBV5-1 | CASSPGLGAMSNQPQHF | TGCGCCAGCAGCCCCGGGTTGGGGGCGATGAGCAATCAGCCCCAGCATTTT
TRBJ1-2 | . | few | TRBV15 | CATSPVVSQANYGYTF | TGTGCCACCAGCCCAGTCGTATCCCAAGCTAACTATGGCTACACCTTC
TRBJ2-5 | TRBD2 | . | TRBV6-2/TRBV6-3 | CASRLAGKQETQYF | TGTGCCAGCAGACTAGCGGGGAAACAAGAGACCCAGTACTTC
TRBJ2-1 | . | . | TRBV24-1 | CATSDLGGWGRQFF | TGTGCCACCAGTGATTTGGGGGGGTGGGGAAGGCAGTTCTTC